This T cell receptor (beta chain) was identified during a study of T cells after yellow fever vaccination. Turning to the study itself: The SMART-Seq v4 Ultra Low Input method served to prepare the low-cell-number fractions. General study results and limits: Shared CD4/CD8 clonotypes were a small share, likely from convergent recombination. Most primary-vaccination clones recurred post-booster (roughly 96% CD4, about 90% CD8). The presence of abundant clonotypes contaminating from the bulk population was possible in FACS-sorted repertoires.

This clonotype appeared a few times. Its antigen remains unknown. TCRdb processed the 5' RACE reads anew with MiXCR; each CDR3 protein has one entry. The sample consists of 450,000 to 550,000 distinct CDR3 sequences, 21% of them appearing once. Germline V gene sequence: CDR1 SGHAT, CDR2 FQDESV (reference sequence). The CDR3 contains 12 residues. Trimming took off 6 bases at V and 7 bases at J, with 12 bases between the two ends. Sequenced here: PBMCs, sampled less than 25 days after the first yellow fever vaccination. The gene calls are TRBV11-1 and TRBJ2-5, with D possibly being TRBD1 (5 bases). This clonotype was sampled from a man younger than 30 who received the YFV17D yellow fever vaccine. This chain's CDR3 is CASRTDRPTQYF. CDR3 DNA: TGTGCCAGCAGGACAGACCGACCGACCCAGTACTTC.